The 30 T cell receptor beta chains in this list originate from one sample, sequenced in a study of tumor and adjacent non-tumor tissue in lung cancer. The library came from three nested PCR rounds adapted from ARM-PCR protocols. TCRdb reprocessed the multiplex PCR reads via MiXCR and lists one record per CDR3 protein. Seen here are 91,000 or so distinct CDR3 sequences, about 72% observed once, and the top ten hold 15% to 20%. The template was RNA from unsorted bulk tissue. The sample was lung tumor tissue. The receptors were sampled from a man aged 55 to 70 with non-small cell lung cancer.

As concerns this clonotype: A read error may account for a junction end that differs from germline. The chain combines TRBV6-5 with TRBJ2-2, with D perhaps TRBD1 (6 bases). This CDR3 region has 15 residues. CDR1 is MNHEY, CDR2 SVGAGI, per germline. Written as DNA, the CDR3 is TGTGCCAGCATTCAGATCTTGGACAGCACCGGGAAGCTGTTTTTT. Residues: CASIQILDSTGKLFF.

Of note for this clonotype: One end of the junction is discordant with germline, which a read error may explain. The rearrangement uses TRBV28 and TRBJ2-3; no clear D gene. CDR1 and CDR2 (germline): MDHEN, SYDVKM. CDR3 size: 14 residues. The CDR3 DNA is TGTGTCAGCAGTTTCGTGGCGGGCACAGATACGCAGTATTTT. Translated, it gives CVSSFVAGTDTQYF.

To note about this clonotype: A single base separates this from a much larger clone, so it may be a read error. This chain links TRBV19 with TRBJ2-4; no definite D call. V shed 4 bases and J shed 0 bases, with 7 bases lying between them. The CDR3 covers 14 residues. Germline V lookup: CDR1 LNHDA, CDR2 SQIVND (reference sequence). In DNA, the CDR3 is TGTGCCAGTAGTACTTCCCTAGCCAAAAACATTCAGTACTTC. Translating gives CASSTSLAKNIQYF. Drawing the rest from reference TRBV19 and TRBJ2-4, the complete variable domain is DGGITQSPKYLFRKEGQNVTLSCEQNLNHDAMYWYRQDPGQGLRLIYYSQIVNDFQKGDIAEGYSVSREKKESFPLTVTSAQKNPTAFYLCASSTSLAKNIQYFGAGTRLSVL.

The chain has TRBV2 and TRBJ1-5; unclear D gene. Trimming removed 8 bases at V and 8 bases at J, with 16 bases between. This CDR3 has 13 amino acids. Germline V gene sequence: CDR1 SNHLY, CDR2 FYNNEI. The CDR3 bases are TGTGCCAGCGGCGTTAAAAATGGGGAGCCCCAGCATTTT. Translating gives CASGVKNGEPQHF.

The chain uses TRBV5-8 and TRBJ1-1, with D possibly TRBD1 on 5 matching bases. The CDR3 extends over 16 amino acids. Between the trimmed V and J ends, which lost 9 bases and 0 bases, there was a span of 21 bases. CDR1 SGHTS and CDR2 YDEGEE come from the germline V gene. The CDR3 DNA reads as TGTGCCACCGGAACGGGACTGAGTACCATGAACACTGAAGCTTTCTTT. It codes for CATGTGLSTMNTEAFF.

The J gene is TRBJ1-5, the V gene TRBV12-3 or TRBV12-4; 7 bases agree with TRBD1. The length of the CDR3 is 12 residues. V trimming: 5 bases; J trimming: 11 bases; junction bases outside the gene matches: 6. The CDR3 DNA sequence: TGTGCCAGCAGTCTGGTGGGACAGTCCCAGCATTTT. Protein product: CASSLVGQSQHF.

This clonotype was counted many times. This CDR3 is CASSHRDRNTGELFF. In DNA form, the CDR3 reads TGTGCCAGCAGTCACCGGGACAGGAACACCGGGGAGCTGTTTTTT. V gene TRBV6-6 combines with J gene TRBJ2-2, with TRBD1 matching 7 bases. Germline V gene lookup returns CDR1 MNHNY and CDR2 SVGAGI (reference sequence). The CDR3 extends over 15 amino acids. V gave up 5 bases and J gave up 1 base; unmatched junction bases: 4.

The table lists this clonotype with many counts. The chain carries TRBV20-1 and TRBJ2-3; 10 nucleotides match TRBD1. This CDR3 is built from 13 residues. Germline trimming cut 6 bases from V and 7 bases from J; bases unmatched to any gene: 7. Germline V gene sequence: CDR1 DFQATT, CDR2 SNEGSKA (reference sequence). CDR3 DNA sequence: TGCAGTGCCCGACAGGGGGCGTTATATACGCAGTATTTT. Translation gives CSARQGALYTQYF.

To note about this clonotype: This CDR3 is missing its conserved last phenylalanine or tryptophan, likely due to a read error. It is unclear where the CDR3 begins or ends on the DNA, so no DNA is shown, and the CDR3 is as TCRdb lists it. The CDR3 loop reads CASSRTGQGNQPQLS. This chain joins TRBV6-1 and TRBJ1-5; the DNA was not used to check the table's D call, TRBD1. Germline CDR1 reads MNHNS; CDR2 reads SASEGT. The CDR3 length is 15 residues, termini included.

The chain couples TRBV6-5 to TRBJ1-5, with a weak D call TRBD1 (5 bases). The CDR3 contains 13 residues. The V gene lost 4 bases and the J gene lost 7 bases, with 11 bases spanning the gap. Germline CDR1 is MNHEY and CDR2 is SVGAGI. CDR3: CASSWGSGQPQHF. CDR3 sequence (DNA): TGTGCCAGCAGTTGGGGGTCTGGGCAGCCCCAGCATTTT.

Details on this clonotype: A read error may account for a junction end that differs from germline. CDR3 bases: TGTGCCAGCAGTCCCCTGTGGGGTTTCACCCGGGAGCTGTTTTTT. The encoded protein is CASSPLWGFTRELFF. This rearrangement joins TRBV12-3 or TRBV12-4 to TRBJ2-2; D call uncertain. The CDR3 sequence is 15 residues long.

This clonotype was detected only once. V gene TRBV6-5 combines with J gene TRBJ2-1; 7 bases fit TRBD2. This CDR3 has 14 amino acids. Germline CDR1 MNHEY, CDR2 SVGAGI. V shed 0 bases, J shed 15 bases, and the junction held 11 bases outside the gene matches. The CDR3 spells CASSYSGEGGEWFF. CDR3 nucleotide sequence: TGTGCCAGCAGTTACTCAGGGGAGGGCGGTGAGTGGTTCTTC.

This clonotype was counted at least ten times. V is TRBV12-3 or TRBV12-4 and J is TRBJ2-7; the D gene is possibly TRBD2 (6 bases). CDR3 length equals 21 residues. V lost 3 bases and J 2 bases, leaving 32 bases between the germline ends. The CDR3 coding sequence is TGTGCCAGCAGTTTGACTCCGGTGGTCCTTTTGGTGGGAGGACCAACCTACGAGCAGTACTTC. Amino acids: CASSLTPVVLLVGGPTYEQYF.

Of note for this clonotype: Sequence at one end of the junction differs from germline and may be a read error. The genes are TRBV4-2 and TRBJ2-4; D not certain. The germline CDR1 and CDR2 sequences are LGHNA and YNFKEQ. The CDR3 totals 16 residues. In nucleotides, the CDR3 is TGTACCAGCAGCCCCACTATTTCTTGCGGAGAAAACATTCAGTACTTC. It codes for CTSSPTISCGENIQYF.

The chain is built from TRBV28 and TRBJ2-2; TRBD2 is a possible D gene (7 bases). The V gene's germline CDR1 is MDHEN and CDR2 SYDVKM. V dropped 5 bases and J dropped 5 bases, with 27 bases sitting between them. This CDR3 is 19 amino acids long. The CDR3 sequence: CASSTTSALSMGATGELFF. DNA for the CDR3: TGTGCCAGCAGTACAACTAGCGCACTTTCAATGGGGGCAACCGGGGAGCTGTTTTTT.

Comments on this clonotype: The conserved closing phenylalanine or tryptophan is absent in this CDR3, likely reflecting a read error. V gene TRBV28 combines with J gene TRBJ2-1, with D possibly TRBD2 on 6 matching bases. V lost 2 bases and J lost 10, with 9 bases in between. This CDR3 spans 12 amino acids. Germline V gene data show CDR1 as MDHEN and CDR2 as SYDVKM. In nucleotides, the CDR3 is TGTGCCAGCAGTTTAGGCGGGAAAGAGCAGTTCCTC. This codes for CASSLGGKEQFL.

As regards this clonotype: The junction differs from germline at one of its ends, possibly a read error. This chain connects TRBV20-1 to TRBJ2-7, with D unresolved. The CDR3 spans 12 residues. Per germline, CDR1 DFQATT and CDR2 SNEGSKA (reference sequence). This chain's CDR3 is CSARIGPYEQHF. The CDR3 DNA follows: TGCAGTGCTAGAATAGGTCCCTACGAGCAGCACTTC.

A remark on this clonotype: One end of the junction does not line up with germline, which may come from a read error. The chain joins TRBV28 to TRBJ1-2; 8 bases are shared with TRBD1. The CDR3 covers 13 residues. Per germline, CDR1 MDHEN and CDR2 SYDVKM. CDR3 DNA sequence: TGCACCAGCAGTTTGGGAGGACAGGGAGGCTACACATTC. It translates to CTSSLGGQGGYTF.

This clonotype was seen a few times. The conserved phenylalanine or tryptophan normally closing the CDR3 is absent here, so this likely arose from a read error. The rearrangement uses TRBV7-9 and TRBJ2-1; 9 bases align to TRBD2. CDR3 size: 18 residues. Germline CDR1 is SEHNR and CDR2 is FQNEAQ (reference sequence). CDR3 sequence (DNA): TGTGCCAACAGCTTAGGGCTAGCGGGACGTTGGGTCTACAATGAGCAGTTCTTA. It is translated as CANSLGLAGRWVYNEQFL.

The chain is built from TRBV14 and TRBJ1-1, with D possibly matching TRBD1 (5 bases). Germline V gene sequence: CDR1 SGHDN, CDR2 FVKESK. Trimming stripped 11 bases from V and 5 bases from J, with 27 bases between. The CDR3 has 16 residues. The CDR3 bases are TGTGCCGGCGAATCAACGGCCGACGGGGGGAGTACTGAAGCTTTCTTT. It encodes CAGESTADGGSTEAFF.

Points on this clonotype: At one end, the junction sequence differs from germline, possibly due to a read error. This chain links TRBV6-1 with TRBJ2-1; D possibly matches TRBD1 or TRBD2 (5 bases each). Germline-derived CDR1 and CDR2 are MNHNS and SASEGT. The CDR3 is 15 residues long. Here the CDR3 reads CASTPGPDSYNEQFF. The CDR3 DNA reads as TGTGCCAGCACCCCGGGACCAGACTCCTACAATGAGCAGTTCTTT.

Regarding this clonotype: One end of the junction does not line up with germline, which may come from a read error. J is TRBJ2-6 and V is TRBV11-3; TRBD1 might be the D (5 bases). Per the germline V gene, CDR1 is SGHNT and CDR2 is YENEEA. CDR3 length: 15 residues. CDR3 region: CASSQRGSGANVPTF. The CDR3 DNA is TGTGCCAGCAGCCAACGTGGTTCTGGGGCCAACGTCCCGACTTTC.

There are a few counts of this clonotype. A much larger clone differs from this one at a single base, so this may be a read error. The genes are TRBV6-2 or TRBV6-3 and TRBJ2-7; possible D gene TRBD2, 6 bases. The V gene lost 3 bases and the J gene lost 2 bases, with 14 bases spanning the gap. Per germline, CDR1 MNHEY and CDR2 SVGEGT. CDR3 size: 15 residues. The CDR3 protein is CASSYSGGIPYEQYF. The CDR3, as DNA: TGTGCCAGCAGTTATTCTGGCGGGATCCCCTACGAGCAGTACTTC.

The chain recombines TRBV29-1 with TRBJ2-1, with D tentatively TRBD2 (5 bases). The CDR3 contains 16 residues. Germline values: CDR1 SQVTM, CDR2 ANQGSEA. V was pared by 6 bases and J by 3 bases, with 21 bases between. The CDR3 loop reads CSVATSAPGYYNEQFF. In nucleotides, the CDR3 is TGCAGCGTCGCTACTAGTGCGCCCGGCTACTACAATGAGCAGTTCTTC.

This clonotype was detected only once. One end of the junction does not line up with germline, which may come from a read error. The CDR3 DNA sequence: TGTGCCAGTAGTTTAGGGAAAGCGGGAGCTTTAAATATGCAGTATTTT. This translates into CASSLGKAGALNMQYF. This sequence joins TRBV6-5 and TRBJ2-3; TRBD2 aligns across 8 bases. The CDR3 totals 16 residues. The germline V gene encodes CDR1 MNHEY and CDR2 SVGAGI.

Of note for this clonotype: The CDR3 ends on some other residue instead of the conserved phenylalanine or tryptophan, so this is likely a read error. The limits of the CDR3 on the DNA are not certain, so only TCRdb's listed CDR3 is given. This CDR3 is CASSLVTQHL. J is TRBJ2-5 and V is TRBV11-2. The CDR3 comprises 10 residues, both ends counted. CDR1 is SGHAT and CDR2 is FQNNGV in the germline V gene.

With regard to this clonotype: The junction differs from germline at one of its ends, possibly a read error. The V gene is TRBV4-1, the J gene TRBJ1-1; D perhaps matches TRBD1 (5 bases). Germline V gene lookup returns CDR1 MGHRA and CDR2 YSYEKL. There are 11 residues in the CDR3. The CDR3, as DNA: TGCACCAGCAGCCATGGGACTGAAGCCTTCTTT. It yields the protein CTSSHGTEAFF.

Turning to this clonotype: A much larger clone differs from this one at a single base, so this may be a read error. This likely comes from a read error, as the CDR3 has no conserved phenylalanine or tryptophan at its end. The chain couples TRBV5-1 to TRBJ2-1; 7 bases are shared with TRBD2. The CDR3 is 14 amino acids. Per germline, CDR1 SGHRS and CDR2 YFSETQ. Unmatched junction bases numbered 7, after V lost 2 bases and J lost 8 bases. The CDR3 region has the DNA TGCGCCAGCAGCTTCCTAGCGGTAAGGGATGAGCAGTTCTCC. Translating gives CASSFLAVRDEQFS.

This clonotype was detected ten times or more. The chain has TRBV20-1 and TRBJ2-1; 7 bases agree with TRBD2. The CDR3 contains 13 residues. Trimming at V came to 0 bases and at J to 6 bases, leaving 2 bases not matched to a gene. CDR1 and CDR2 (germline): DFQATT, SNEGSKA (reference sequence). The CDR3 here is CSARERTSNEQFF. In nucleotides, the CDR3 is TGCAGTGCTAGAGAGCGGACTAGCAATGAGCAGTTCTTC.

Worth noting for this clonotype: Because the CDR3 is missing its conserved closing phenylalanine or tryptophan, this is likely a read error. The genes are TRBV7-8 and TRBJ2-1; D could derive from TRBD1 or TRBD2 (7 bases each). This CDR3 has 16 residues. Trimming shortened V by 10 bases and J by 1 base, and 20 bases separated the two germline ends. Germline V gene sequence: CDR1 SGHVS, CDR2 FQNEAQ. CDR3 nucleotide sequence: TGTGCCACAAAAACAGGGGACGGGGGGTCCTACAATGAGCAGTTCTCC. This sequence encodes CATKTGDGGSYNEQFS.